The 18 T cell receptor beta chains below come from one sample, sequenced in a study of blood T cell repertoires in COVID-19. The table came from immunoSEQ multiplex PCR; TCRdb's copy has only in-frame clones and leaves some out. Here the sample spans roughly 150,000 clones, around 89% being singletons. Sample: peripheral blood. Receptor source: a woman in her thirties or forties with acute or convalescent COVID-19.

The gene calls are TRBV6-6 and TRBJ2-7, with 10 bases aligning to TRBD2. V shed 5 bases and J 4 bases; nucleotides not matched to a gene: 5. Looked up from germline, CDR1 is MNHNY and CDR2 is SVGAGI (reference sequence). The CDR3 length is 14 residues. The CDR3 sequence is CASSDSGGNYEQYF. DNA for the CDR3: TGTGCCAGCAGTGATAGCGGGGGGAATTACGAGCAGTACTTC.

The J gene is TRBJ2-1, the V gene TRBV28, with D tentatively TRBD1 (5 bases). CDR1 MDHEN and CDR2 SYDVKM come from the germline V gene. The CDR3 totals 13 residues. Trimming took off 5 bases at V and 1 base at J, with 6 bases between the two ends. The CDR3 protein is CASSRQSYNEQFF. The CDR3 DNA is TGTGCCAGCAGTAGACAGTCCTACAATGAGCAGTTCTTC.

V gene TRBV28 combines with J gene TRBJ1-1; no clear D. Trimming cost V 5 bases and J 11 bases, with 12 bases left between them. The CDR3 covers 11 residues. Germline V CDR1 and CDR2: MDHEN, SYDVKM. The CDR3 is CASSEAILAFF. The CDR3 DNA sequence: TGTGCCAGCAGTGAGGCCATTCTGGCTTTCTTT.

A word on this clone: The junction and the germline gene differ at one end; a read error may be behind it. The CDR3 nucleotides read TGTGCTAGCAGCTTACGAGAGGGACTAGCGGCCCAAGAGACCCAGTACTTC. Protein: CASSLREGLAAQETQYF. The chain links TRBV7-7 to TRBJ2-5; 11 bases align to TRBD2. Germline V gives CDR1 SSHAT, CDR2 FNYEAQ (reference sequence). There are 17 residues in the CDR3.

The chain combines TRBV7-2 with TRBJ2-1, with a tentative D call TRBD2 (6 bases). Germline lookup yields CDR1 SGHTA and CDR2 FQGNSA. The CDR3 contains 13 residues. Trimming cost V 7 bases and J 9 bases, with 16 bases left between them. CDR3 coding DNA: TGTGCCAGCACCCCTGGAGGGGTTGGTGAGCAGTTCTTC. This gives the protein CASTPGGVGEQFF. Full variable domain (outside the CDR3, taken from reference TRBV7-2 and TRBJ2-1): GAGVSQSPSNKVTEKGKDVELRCDPISGHTALYWYRQSLGQGLEFLIYFQGNSAPDKSGLPSDRFSAERTGGSVSTLTIQRTQQEDSAVYLCASTPGGVGEQFFGPGTRLTVL.

This chain links TRBV2 with TRBJ2-6; tentative D call: TRBD2 (6 bases). The CDR3 runs 16 residues. Trimming stripped 4 bases from V and 0 bases from J, with 10 bases between. Germline V gene lookup returns CDR1 SNHLY and CDR2 FYNNEI. The CDR3 DNA reads as TGTGCCAGCAGTGTAGGCGGGAACTCTGGGGCCAACGTCCTGACTTTC. Its translation: CASSVGGNSGANVLTF.

This chain connects TRBV9 to TRBJ2-7; 7 bases agree with TRBD2. With V trimmed by 0 bases and J by 4 bases, 13 bases remained unmatched. CDR3 size: 17 residues. Per the germline V gene, CDR1 is SGDLS and CDR2 is YYNGEE. This CDR3 is CASSVVRTDSGLYEQYF. CDR3 in DNA: TGTGCCAGCAGCGTAGTACGAACGGATAGCGGGTTATACGAGCAGTACTTC. The variable domain in full, completed from reference TRBV9 and TRBJ2-7, reads DSGVTQTPKHLITATGQRVTLRCSPRSGDLSVYWYQQSLDQGLQFLIQYYNGEERAKGNILERFSAQQFPDLHSELNLSSLELGDSALYFCASSVVRTDSGLYEQYFGPGTRLTVT.

CDR3 sequence reads: CASSQGHRGTEAFF. CDR3 coding DNA: TGCGCCAGCAGCCAGGGACACCGGGGCACTGAAGCTTTCTTT. The V call is TRBV4-1, the J call TRBJ1-1, with D possibly matching TRBD1 (6 bases). Per germline, CDR1 MGHRA and CDR2 YSYEKL. The ends were cut back, 3 bases at V and 4 bases at J, with 12 bases in the middle. The length of the CDR3 is 14 residues.

The V gene is TRBV30, the J gene TRBJ1-1; D unclear. V was shortened by 1 base and J by 3 bases, with 9 bases between the two germline ends. The CDR3 length is 13 residues. Germline values: CDR1 GTSNPN, CDR2 SVGIG (reference sequence). For the CDR3, the DNA is TGTGCCTGGAGTGGGTCGGGGTACACTGAAGCTTTCTTT. Translated, it gives CAWSGSGYTEAFF.

This chain links TRBV5-6 with TRBJ2-5; 7 nucleotides agree with TRBD1. This CDR3 has 14 residues. Looked up from germline, CDR1 is SGHDT and CDR2 is YYEEEE. V shed 2 bases, J shed 3 bases, and the junction held 4 bases outside the gene matches. CDR3 protein: CASSLGTVEETQYF. The CDR3 DNA reads as TGTGCCAGCAGCTTAGGGACAGTTGAAGAGACCCAGTACTTC.

The V call is TRBV5-6, the J call TRBJ2-7; 8 nucleotides line up with TRBD1. The CDR3 has 14 residues. CDR1 and CDR2 from the germline V gene are SGHDT and YYEEEE. Trimming cost V 4 bases and J 3 bases; bases outside gene matches: 6. The CDR3 bases are TGTGCCAGCAGCCGCGGGACAGGAAACTACGAGCAGTACTTC. Translating gives CASSRGTGNYEQYF.

The chain employs TRBV5-4 and TRBJ2-3; D not resolved. In germline, CDR1 is SGHNT, CDR2 YYREEE (reference sequence). This CDR3 comprises 14 residues. Trimming shortened V by 0 bases and J by 1 base, and 6 bases separated the two germline ends. DNA of the CDR3: TGTGCCAGCAGCTTGGCCAGTCGCACAGATACGCAGTATTTT. Its protein product is CASSLASRTDTQYF.

The V gene is TRBV13, the J gene TRBJ2-1, with 9 positions matching TRBD2. CDR1 is PRHDT and CDR2 is FYEKMQ in the germline V gene (reference sequence). J was trimmed by 7 bases and V by 5 bases; bases with no gene match: 21. The CDR3 extends over 19 amino acids. Written as DNA, the CDR3 is TGTGCCAGCAGCCCATTGGCGGGACCTTCTGCTAGCGGGAATAATGAGCAGTTCTTC. It specifies CASSPLAGPSASGNNEQFF.

The chain recombines TRBV4-1 with TRBJ2-7; TRBD2 matches 9 bases. V lost 1 base, J lost 2 bases, and 6 bases stayed unmatched. The CDR3 extends over 16 amino acids. Looked up from germline, CDR1 is MGHRA and CDR2 is YSYEKL. The CDR3 DNA follows: TGCGCCAGCAGCCAAGTGGGGGCGGGGGGGACCTACGAGCAGTACTTC. This gives the protein CASSQVGAGGTYEQYF.

V usage is TRBV9 and J usage is TRBJ1-4; 7 nucleotides match TRBD1. The V and J ends lost 5 bases and 5 bases, in that order; junction bases with no gene match: 6. In germline, CDR1 is SGDLS, CDR2 YYNGEE. The CDR3 is made up of 14 amino acids. Written as DNA, the CDR3 is TGTGCCAGCAGTGTACAGGGGTCCAATGAAAAACTGTTTTTT. Protein product: CASSVQGSNEKLFF.

The chain uses TRBV20-1 and TRBJ2-3; TRBD2 is a possible D gene (5 bases). This CDR3 is 11 amino acids long. CDR1 and CDR2 from the germline V gene are DFQATT and SNEGSKA (reference sequence). Deletions cut 5 bases from V and 5 bases from J, with 8 bases between. Written as DNA, the CDR3 is TGCAGTGCTGGACTTCTAGATACGCAGTATTTT. It specifies CSAGLLDTQYF.

This clone was counted only a few times. The chain uses TRBV28 and TRBJ1-5; 7 bases map to TRBD1. Per the germline V gene, CDR1 is MDHEN and CDR2 is SYDVKM. J lost 0 bases, V lost 1 base, and 3 bases had no gene match. This CDR3 region has 16 residues. CDR3 sequence: CASSLLGQYSNQPQHF. The CDR3 DNA is TGTGCCAGCAGTTTATTGGGACAGTATAGCAATCAGCCCCAGCATTTT.

The chain recombines TRBV19 with TRBJ1-2; TRBD1 might be the D (6 bases). Trimming took 6 bases from V and 2 from J, leaving 19 bases between them. The CDR3 loop spans 16 amino acids. Germline loops: CDR1 LNHDA, CDR2 SQIVND (reference sequence). This chain's CDR3 is CASRISGAGPNYGYTF. For the CDR3, the DNA is TGTGCCAGTAGGATTTCAGGGGCGGGCCCCAACTATGGCTACACCTTC.